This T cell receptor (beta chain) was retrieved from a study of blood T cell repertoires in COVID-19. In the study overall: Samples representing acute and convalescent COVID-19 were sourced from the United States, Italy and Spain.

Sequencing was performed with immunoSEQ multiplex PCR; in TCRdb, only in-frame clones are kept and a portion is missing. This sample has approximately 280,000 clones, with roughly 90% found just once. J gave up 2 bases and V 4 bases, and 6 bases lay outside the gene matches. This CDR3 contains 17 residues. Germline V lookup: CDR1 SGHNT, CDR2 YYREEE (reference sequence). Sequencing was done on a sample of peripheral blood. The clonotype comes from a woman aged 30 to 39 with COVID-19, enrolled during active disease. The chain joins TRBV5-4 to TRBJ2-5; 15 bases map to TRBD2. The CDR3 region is CASSPGLAGGPQETQYF. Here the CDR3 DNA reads TGTGCCAGCAGCCCCGGACTAGCGGGAGGGCCTCAAGAGACCCAGTACTTC. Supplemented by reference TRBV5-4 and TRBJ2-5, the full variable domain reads ETGVTQSPTHLIKTRGQQVTLRCSSQSGHNTVSWYQQALGQGPQFIFQYYREEENGRGNFPPRFSGLQFPNYSSELNVNALELDDSALYLCASSPGLAGGPQETQYFGPGTRLLVL.